This T cell receptor beta chain emerged from a study of blood T cell repertoires in COVID-19 (dated by TCRdb to 2018 to 2021). General notes on the study: Collaborator samples came from the United States, Italy and Spain and covered acute and convalescent phases of COVID-19. Samples were obtained from the ongoing ImmuneRACE study (first 160 participants) and from 1,254 subjects provided by 6 global collaborators. Where HLA class I and class II types were available, the types were taken from metadata supplied by the sample provider, not from assay-based typing. The prospective study material was composed of cDNA or gDNA derived from T cells, B-cell-depleted T cells, or PBMCs. The repertoires were made available in a free public database intended to serve as a resource for research on the immune response to SARS-CoV-2. Nearly every sample came with metadata listing a de-identified subject ID, COVID-19 status, age in years and sex. Deeply sampled blood TCRbeta repertoires from subjects exposed to, actively infected with, or recovered from COVID-19 were included in the dataset. The paper as a whole reports these results and caveats: The quantity of clinical and demographic metadata differed by source and by participant and was supplied without curation.

In the case of this clone: Which antigen it targets is not known. No base quality values were provided; no much bigger clone lies one nucleotide off.

Participants in the prospective study were enrolled through a virtual design, were aged roughly 18 to 90 years, and lived in some 24 United States geographic areas. In the prospective study, participants were assigned to cohorts based on the clinical history participants reported in a screening survey and a study questionnaire. Exposed participants had been in contact, within 2 weeks of entering the study, with a person who had a PCR-confirmed or clinician-diagnosed case of COVID-19. In the prospective study, whole blood, serum and a nasopharyngeal or oropharyngeal swab were collected from each participant by mobile phlebotomists. Participants in the prospective study had the option to provide additional blood draws and questionnaires over a 2-month period. Blood samples from the prospective study were shipped frozen or at room temperature prior to DNA extraction. The immunoSEQ Assay, a bias-controlled multiplex PCR, was used to amplify TCRbeta CDR3 regions from genomic DNA. The study's own analysis went as follows. Nucleated cell counts per sample were estimated from amplification of reference gene primers within the assay. Sequence reads were collapsed and filtered to measure the absolute abundance of every unique TCRbeta CDR3 rearrangement. Productive Simpson clonality was computed per sample as the square root of Simpson's diversity index over productive rearrangements. TCRdb's version of the immuneACCESS table is confined to in-frame rearrangements and falls short of the full clone set. An unresolved V gene accounts for under half of the shortfall where checked; the remainder is of unknown origin. That table gives V, J and clone size, and the DNA gave D and trimming. For this sample there are a few hundred thousand clones; more than 75% appear just once. In total, the top ten clones hold under 8% of the sample.

Per the germline V gene, SQVTM is the CDR1 and ANQGSEA is the CDR2. Inclusive of the bounding cysteine and phenylalanine, the CDR3 is 14 residues long. The retained sequence is limited to the CDR3, 42 bases, with the frame set at the first base. Trimming costs V 4 bases and J 4 bases, and their ends lie 16 bases apart. The sequence derives from a woman aged 45-65 years who had been exposed to COVID-19. Sample: PBMCs or T cells enriched from blood (not recorded which). The chain links TRBV29-1 with TRBJ1-2; a weak D assignment points to TRBD1 (5 bases agree). The DNA is as follows: TGCAGCGTTGTAGAGCCCCGCAGGGTCTATGGCTACACCTTC. Its translation is CSVVEPRRVYGYTF.